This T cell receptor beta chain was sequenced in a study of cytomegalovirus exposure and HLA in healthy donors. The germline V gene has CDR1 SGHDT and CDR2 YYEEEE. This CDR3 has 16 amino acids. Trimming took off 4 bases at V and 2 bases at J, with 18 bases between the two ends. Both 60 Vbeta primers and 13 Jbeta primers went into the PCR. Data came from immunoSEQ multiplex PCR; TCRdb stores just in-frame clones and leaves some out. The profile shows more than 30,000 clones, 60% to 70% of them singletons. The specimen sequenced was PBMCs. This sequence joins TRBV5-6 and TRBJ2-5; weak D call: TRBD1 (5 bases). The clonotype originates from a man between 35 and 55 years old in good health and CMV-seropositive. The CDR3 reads CASSATQGLGQETQYF. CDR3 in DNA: TGTGCCAGCAGCGCAACCCAGGGTTTGGGGCAAGAGACCCAGTACTTC.